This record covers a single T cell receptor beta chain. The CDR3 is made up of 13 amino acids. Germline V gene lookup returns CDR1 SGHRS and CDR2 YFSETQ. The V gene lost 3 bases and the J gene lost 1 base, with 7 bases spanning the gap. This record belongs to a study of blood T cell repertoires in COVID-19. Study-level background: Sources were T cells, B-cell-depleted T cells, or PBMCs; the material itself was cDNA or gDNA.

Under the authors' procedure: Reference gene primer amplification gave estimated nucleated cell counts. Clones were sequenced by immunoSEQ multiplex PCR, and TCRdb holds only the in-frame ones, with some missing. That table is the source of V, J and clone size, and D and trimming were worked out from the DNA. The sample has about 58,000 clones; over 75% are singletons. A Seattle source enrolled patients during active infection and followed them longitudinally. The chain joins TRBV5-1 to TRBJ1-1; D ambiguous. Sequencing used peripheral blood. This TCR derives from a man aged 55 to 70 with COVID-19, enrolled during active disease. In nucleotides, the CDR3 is TGCGCCAGCAGCTCCACACCGAACACTGAAGCTTTCTTT. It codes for CASSSTPNTEAFF.